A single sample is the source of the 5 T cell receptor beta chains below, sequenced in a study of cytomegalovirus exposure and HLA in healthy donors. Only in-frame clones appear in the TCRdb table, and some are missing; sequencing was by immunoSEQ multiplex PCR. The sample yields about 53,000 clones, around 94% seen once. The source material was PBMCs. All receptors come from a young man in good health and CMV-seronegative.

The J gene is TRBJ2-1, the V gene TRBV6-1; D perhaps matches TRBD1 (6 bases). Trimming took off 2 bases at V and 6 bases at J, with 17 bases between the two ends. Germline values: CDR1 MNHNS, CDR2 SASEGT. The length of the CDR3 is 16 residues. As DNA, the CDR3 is TGTGCCAGCAGTGAAATCCATGGACAGACGATCAATGAGCAGTTCTTC. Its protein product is CASSEIHGQTINEQFF.

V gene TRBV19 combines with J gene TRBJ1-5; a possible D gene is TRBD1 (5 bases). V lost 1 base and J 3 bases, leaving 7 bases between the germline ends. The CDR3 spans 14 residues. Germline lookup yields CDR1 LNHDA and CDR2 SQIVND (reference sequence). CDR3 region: CASSIAGINQPQHF. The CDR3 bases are TGTGCCAGTAGTATAGCAGGGATCAATCAGCCCCAGCATTTT.

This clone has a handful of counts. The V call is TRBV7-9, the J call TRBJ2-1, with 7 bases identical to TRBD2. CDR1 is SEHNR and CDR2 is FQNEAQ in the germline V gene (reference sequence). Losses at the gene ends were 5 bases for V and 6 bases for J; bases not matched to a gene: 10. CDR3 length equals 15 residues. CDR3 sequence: CASSNRGSSGNEQFF. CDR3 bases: TGTGCCAGCAGCAATCGCGGGAGTTCGGGCAATGAGCAGTTCTTC.

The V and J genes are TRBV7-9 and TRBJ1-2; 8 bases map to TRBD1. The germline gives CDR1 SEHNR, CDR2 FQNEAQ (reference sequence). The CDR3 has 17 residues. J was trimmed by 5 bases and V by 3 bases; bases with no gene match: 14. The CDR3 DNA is TGTGCCAGCAGCTTCGGGATGCGTGGGACAGGTGAATATGGCTACACCTTC. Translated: CASSFGMRGTGEYGYTF.

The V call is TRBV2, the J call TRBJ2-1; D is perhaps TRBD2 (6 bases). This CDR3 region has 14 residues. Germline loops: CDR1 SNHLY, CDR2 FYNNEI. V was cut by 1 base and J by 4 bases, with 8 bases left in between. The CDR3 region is CASSEGREYNEQFF. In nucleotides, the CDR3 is TGTGCCAGCAGTGAAGGGCGGGAATACAATGAGCAGTTCTTC.